Below, one TCR beta chain is given with its context. The CDR3 contains 17 residues. V shed 4 bases, J shed 5 bases, and the junction held 9 bases outside the gene matches. The V gene's germline CDR1 is SGHAT and CDR2 FQNNGV. This entry is derived from a study of blood T cell repertoires in COVID-19. Clones were read by immunoSEQ multiplex PCR, and TCRdb kept only the in-frame ones, dropping some. The table includes approximately 120,000 clones, roughly 69% detected once. The rearrangement joins TRBV11-2 to TRBJ2-1; 12 bases are shared with TRBD2. Sequencing was carried out using peripheral blood. The sequence came from a woman aged 70-85 years with acute or convalescent COVID-19. The CDR3 nucleotides read TGTGCCAGCAGCTCTTACCTCCGACTAGCGGGAGACAATGAGCAGTTCTTC. It yields the protein CASSSYLRLAGDNEQFF.